The T cell receptor (beta chain) described here comes from a study of blood T cell repertoires in COVID-19. This table comes from immunoSEQ multiplex PCR, and its TCRdb copy is limited to in-frame clones, with some not included. The table lists around 150,000 clones, around 87% of them singletons. Germline CDR1 GTSNPN, CDR2 SVGIG (reference sequence). The CDR3 sequence is 17 residues long. V was cut by 4 bases and J by 0 bases, with 21 bases left in between. Material for sequencing was peripheral blood. The TCR comes from a man aged 50 to 59 with active COVID-19. The rearrangement joins TRBV30 to TRBJ1-1, with D maybe TRBD1 (6 bases). In DNA form, the CDR3 reads TGTGCCTGGACTAAGGGGGGGGTCATAGGATTGAACACTGAAGCTTTCTTT. Its protein product is CAWTKGGVIGLNTEAFF.